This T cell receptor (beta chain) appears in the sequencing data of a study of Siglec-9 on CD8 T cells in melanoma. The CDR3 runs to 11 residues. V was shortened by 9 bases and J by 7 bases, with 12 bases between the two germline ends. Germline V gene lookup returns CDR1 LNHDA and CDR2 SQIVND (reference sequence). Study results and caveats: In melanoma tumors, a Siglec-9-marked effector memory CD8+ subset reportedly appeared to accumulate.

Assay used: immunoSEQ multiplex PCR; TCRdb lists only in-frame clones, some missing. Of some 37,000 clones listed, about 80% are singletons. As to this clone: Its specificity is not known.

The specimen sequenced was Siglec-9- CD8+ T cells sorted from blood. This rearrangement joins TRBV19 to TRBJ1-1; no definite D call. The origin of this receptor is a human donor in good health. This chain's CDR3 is CASLRVGEAFF. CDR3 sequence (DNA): TGTGCCAGCCTGAGGGTGGGTGAAGCTTTCTTT.